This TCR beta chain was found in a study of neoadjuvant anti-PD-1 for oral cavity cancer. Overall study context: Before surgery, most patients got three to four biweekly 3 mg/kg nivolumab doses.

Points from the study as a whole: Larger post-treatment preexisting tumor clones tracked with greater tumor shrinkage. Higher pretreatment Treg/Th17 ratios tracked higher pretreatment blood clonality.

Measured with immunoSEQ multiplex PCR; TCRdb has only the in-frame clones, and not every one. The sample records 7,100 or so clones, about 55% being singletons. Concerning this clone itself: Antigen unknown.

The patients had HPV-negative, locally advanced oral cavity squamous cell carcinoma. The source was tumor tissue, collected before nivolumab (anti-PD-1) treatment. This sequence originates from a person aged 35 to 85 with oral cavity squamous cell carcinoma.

Here the CDR3 DNA reads TGTGCCAGTAGTATCTCCCGGGGGGCCGGGCGGCTGGTGGATCAGCCCCAGCATTTT. Its protein is CASSISRGAGRLVDQPQHF. The chain links TRBV19 to TRBJ1-5, with a weak D call TRBD1 (6 bases). This CDR3 spans 19 amino acids. Trimming cost V 3 bases and J 5 bases, with 26 bases left between them. Germline lookup yields CDR1 LNHDA and CDR2 SQIVND (reference sequence). Using reference TRBV19 and TRBJ1-5 for the parts outside the CDR3, the full variable domain is DGGITQSPKYLFRKEGQNVTLSCEQNLNHDAMYWYRQDPGQGLRLIYYSQIVNDFQKGDIAEGYSVSREKKESFPLTVTSAQKNPTAFYLCASSISRGAGRLVDQPQHFGDGTRLSIL.